This TCR beta chain was captured by sequencing in a study of blood T cell repertoires in COVID-19. Study information: Acute and convalescent COVID-19 specimens originated in the United States, Italy and Spain. In each case, the material was cDNA or gDNA derived from T cells, B-cell-depleted T cells, or PBMCs.

J was trimmed by 1 base and V by 4 bases; bases with no gene match: 4. The CDR3 totals 15 residues. Germline lookup yields CDR1 LGHNA and CDR2 YNFKEQ. Per the original data handling: For nucleated cells, counts were estimated from reference gene primer amplification. Clones were read by immunoSEQ multiplex PCR, and TCRdb kept only the in-frame ones, dropping some. V, J and clone size reflect that table, while D and trimming were determined from the DNA. The sample holds 200,000 to 300,000 clones, about 93% seen once. In Seattle, patients joined the study during active infection and were tracked longitudinally.

Sequencing used peripheral blood. The genes are TRBV4-2 and TRBJ1-1, with 9 bases that match TRBD1. This TCR was sampled from a man aged 25 to 45 with COVID-19, enrolled during active disease. Here the CDR3 DNA reads TGTGCCAGCAGCCCAGGGGACAGGGAGAACACTGAAGCTTTCTTT. Protein product: CASSPGDRENTEAFF.